These T cell receptor beta chains were read from a single sample in a study of cytomegalovirus exposure and HLA in healthy donors. Profiling relied on immunoSEQ multiplex PCR, and the TCRdb table lists in-frame clones only, not all of them. Of around 60,000 clones listed, 71% are singletons. Specimen: PBMCs. The receptors here all came from a man in his fifties in good health and CMV-seropositive. Both conserved end residues are part of each CDR3. The D gene is left open where the match is weak. The size field is filled for only some rows; it gives once, few, many or a size class.

d_call: TRBD2; v_call: TRBV7-2; clone_size: NA; j_call: TRBJ2-7; cdr3_nt: TGTGCCAGCAGCCCAGGCGCTAGCGGGTCCTACGAGCAGTACTTC; cdr3_aa: CASSPGASGSYEQYF
d_call: NA; v_call: TRBV4-1; clone_size: few; j_call: TRBJ2-3; cdr3_nt: TGCGCCAGCAGCCACGGACTGACTAGCACAGATACGCAGTATTTT; cdr3_aa: CASSHGLTSTDTQYF
d_call: NA; v_call: TRBV4-1; clone_size: NA; j_call: TRBJ2-7; cdr3_nt: TGCGCCAGCAGTTCGAGGGAAAGGTACGAGCAGTACTTC; cdr3_aa: CASSSRERYEQYF
d_call: TRBD1; v_call: TRBV2; clone_size: NA; j_call: TRBJ2-1; cdr3_nt: TGTGCCAGCAGAGGACGGGACAGGTACAATGAGCAGTTCTTC; cdr3_aa: CASRGRDRYNEQFF
d_call: NA; v_call: TRBV27; clone_size: NA; j_call: TRBJ1-3; cdr3_nt: TGTGCCAGCAGTTTTGCGGGTGCAAACACCATATATTTT; cdr3_aa: CASSFAGANTIYF
d_call: NA; v_call: TRBV29-1; clone_size: NA; j_call: TRBJ2-7; cdr3_nt: TGCAGCGCCTTAGAGGGCGAGCAGTACTTC; cdr3_aa: CSALEGEQYF
d_call: TRBD1; v_call: TRBV5-1; clone_size: NA; j_call: TRBJ1-2; cdr3_nt: TGCGCCAGCAGCGCTGGACAGGGGGCGCAGGGTGGCTACACCTTC; cdr3_aa: CASSAGQGAQGGYTF
d_call: NA; v_call: TRBV9; clone_size: few; j_call: TRBJ1-1; cdr3_nt: TGTGCCAGCAGCGTAGTGGCCCCCACTGAAGCTTTCTTT; cdr3_aa: CASSVVAPTEAFF
d_call: TRBD2; v_call: TRBV2; clone_size: NA; j_call: TRBJ2-3; cdr3_nt: TGTGCCAGCAGCCGGGGGGGTAGCACAGATACGCAGTATTTT; cdr3_aa: CASSRGGSTDTQYF
d_call: NA; v_call: TRBV5-6; clone_size: NA; j_call: TRBJ2-6; cdr3_nt: TGTGCCAGCAGATTTACAGGGTTGACTGGGGCCAACGTCCTGACTTTC; cdr3_aa: CASRFTGLTGANVLTF
d_call: TRBD1; v_call: TRBV15; clone_size: NA; j_call: TRBJ1-2; cdr3_nt: TGTGCCACCGGCATCGGCACAGGGGTGGGCGGCTACACCTTC; cdr3_aa: CATGIGTGVGGYTF
d_call: TRBD1; v_call: TRBV13; clone_size: NA; j_call: TRBJ1-4; cdr3_nt: TGTGCCAGCAGCGCTTCCGGGACAGGTGAAAAACTGTTTTTT; cdr3_aa: CASSASGTGEKLFF
d_call: NA; v_call: TRBV29-1; clone_size: NA; j_call: TRBJ2-3; cdr3_nt: TGCAGCGTTGGGGAGGATACGCAGTATTTT; cdr3_aa: CSVGEDTQYF
d_call: NA; v_call: TRBV7-2; clone_size: NA; j_call: TRBJ1-5; cdr3_nt: TGTGCCAGCAGCCCGCAGCGGGGCGGGCAGCCCCAGCATTTT; cdr3_aa: CASSPQRGGQPQHF
d_call: NA; v_call: TRBV6-1; clone_size: NA; j_call: TRBJ2-7; cdr3_nt: TGTGCCGGCGGGTGGAGCTCCTACGAGCAGTACTTC; cdr3_aa: CAGGWSSYEQYF
d_call: TRBD2; v_call: TRBV28; clone_size: NA; j_call: TRBJ2-7; cdr3_nt: TGTGCCAGCAGTTTGGGCGCTAGCGGATACGAGCAGTACTTC; cdr3_aa: CASSLGASGYEQYF
d_call: NA; v_call: TRBV4-1; clone_size: few; j_call: TRBJ1-2; cdr3_nt: TGCGCCAGCAGCCAATTGGGGGCAAACTATGGCTACACCTTC; cdr3_aa: CASSQLGANYGYTF
d_call: NA; v_call: TRBV29-1; clone_size: NA; j_call: TRBJ1-2; cdr3_nt: TGCAGCGTTCAACAGGTTAACTATGGCTACACCTTC; cdr3_aa: CSVQQVNYGYTF
d_call: NA; v_call: TRBV28; clone_size: NA; j_call: TRBJ2-7; cdr3_nt: TGTGCCAGCAGTTTATTGCTACAGGCACCCTACGAGCAGTACTTC; cdr3_aa: CASSLLLQAPYEQYF
d_call: TRBD1; v_call: TRBV5-4; clone_size: NA; j_call: TRBJ2-1; cdr3_nt: TGTGCCAGCAGAAAGGACAGGGTCTCCTACAATGAGCAGTTCTTC; cdr3_aa: CASRKDRVSYNEQFF
d_call: TRBD1; v_call: TRBV9; clone_size: NA; j_call: TRBJ1-1; cdr3_nt: TGTGCCAGCAGCACCCAGACAGGGGCGGGTACTGAAGCTTTCTTT; cdr3_aa: CASSTQTGAGTEAFF
d_call: NA; v_call: TRBV27; clone_size: NA; j_call: TRBJ2-1; cdr3_nt: TGTGCCAGCAGCCCCGAGCTTTGGACACGTGGCTACAATGAGCAGTTCTTC; cdr3_aa: CASSPELWTRGYNEQFF
d_call: NA; v_call: TRBV18; clone_size: few; j_call: TRBJ1-2; cdr3_nt: TGTGCCAGCTCACCCAGGGGCCAAGAGGATGGCTACACCTTC; cdr3_aa: CASSPRGQEDGYTF
d_call: NA; v_call: TRBV28; clone_size: NA; j_call: TRBJ2-7; cdr3_nt: TGTGCCAGCACCCCCCAACTAGTGATCTACGAGCAGTACTTC; cdr3_aa: CASTPQLVIYEQYF
d_call: TRBD2; v_call: TRBV28; clone_size: NA; j_call: TRBJ2-2; cdr3_nt: TGTGCCAGCAGCCTTTGGAATCTAGCGGGAGGGCCCGGGGAGCTGTTTTTT; cdr3_aa: CASSLWNLAGGPGELFF
d_call: NA; v_call: TRBV5-1; clone_size: few; j_call: TRBJ1-1; cdr3_nt: TGCGCCAGCAGCTTGGCAGGAGGAATGAACACTGAAGCTTTCTTT; cdr3_aa: CASSLAGGMNTEAFF
d_call: TRBD2; v_call: TRBV7-6; clone_size: NA; j_call: TRBJ2-7; cdr3_nt: TGTGCCAGCAGCTCGACTAGCGGGACTGCCTACGAGCAGTACTTC; cdr3_aa: CASSSTSGTAYEQYF
d_call: TRBD2; v_call: TRBV6-1; clone_size: once; j_call: TRBJ2-5; cdr3_nt: TGTGCCAGCAGGGTGGGGCTAGCGGGCCAAGAGACCCAGTACTTC; cdr3_aa: CASRVGLAGQETQYF
d_call: NA; v_call: TRBV30; clone_size: NA; j_call: TRBJ2-1; cdr3_nt: TGTGCCTGGAGTCCGGGGAATTATAATGAGCAGTTCTTC; cdr3_aa: CAWSPGNYNEQFF
d_call: NA; v_call: TRBV6-5; clone_size: NA; j_call: TRBJ1-3; cdr3_nt: TGTGCCAGCAGTTACTCGGGACACAACTCTGGAAACACCATATATTTT; cdr3_aa: CASSYSGHNSGNTIYF
d_call: NA; v_call: TRBV28; clone_size: NA; j_call: TRBJ1-4; cdr3_nt: TGTGCCAGCAGTTTTCGACGGGCGGGGTTCGAAAAACTGTTTTTT; cdr3_aa: CASSFRRAGFEKLFF
d_call: NA; v_call: TRBV6-4; clone_size: NA; j_call: TRBJ2-2; cdr3_nt: TGTGCCAGCAGTGACTCCTTCAGTGGGAGAAGAGGCACCGGGGAGCTGTTTTTT; cdr3_aa: CASSDSFSGRRGTGELFF
d_call: TRBD2; v_call: TRBV5-4; clone_size: once; j_call: TRBJ2-7; cdr3_nt: TGTGCCAGCAGCCCCCCGGCGGGAGGGCCGCCCGAGCAGTACTTC; cdr3_aa: CASSPPAGGPPEQYF
d_call: NA; v_call: TRBV11-2; clone_size: NA; j_call: TRBJ1-1; cdr3_nt: TGTGCCAGCAGCTTAGCCTCGTGGGGGGGCACTGAAGCTTTCTTT; cdr3_aa: CASSLASWGGTEAFF
d_call: TRBD1; v_call: TRBV27; clone_size: NA; j_call: TRBJ2-7; cdr3_nt: TGTGCCAGCAGTTTATACCCAGGGGGTAGGTACGAGCAGTACTTC; cdr3_aa: CASSLYPGGRYEQYF
d_call: TRBD2; v_call: TRBV2; clone_size: NA; j_call: TRBJ2-2; cdr3_nt: TGTGCCAGCAGTGGGCTGGGACTAGCGGCCACCGGGGAGCTGTTTTTT; cdr3_aa: CASSGLGLAATGELFF
d_call: TRBD1; v_call: TRBV18; clone_size: few; j_call: TRBJ2-3; cdr3_nt: TGTGCCAGCTCACCACGCCCAGGGGGCGCAGGAACAGATACGCAGTATTTT; cdr3_aa: CASSPRPGGAGTDTQYF
d_call: TRBD1; v_call: TRBV2; clone_size: once; j_call: TRBJ2-7; cdr3_nt: TGTGCCAGCAGTGTTCAACAGGGGGCGACCTACGAGCAGTACTTC; cdr3_aa: CASSVQQGATYEQYF
d_call: NA; v_call: TRBV9; clone_size: NA; j_call: TRBJ2-5; cdr3_nt: TGTGCCAGCAGCGTAGAGGGAGCGCAAGAGACCCAGTACTTC; cdr3_aa: CASSVEGAQETQYF
d_call: NA; v_call: TRBV6-5; clone_size: NA; j_call: TRBJ2-2; cdr3_nt: TGTGCCAGCAGTTATACCGTGACAGGATTCACCGGGGAGCTGTTTTTT; cdr3_aa: CASSYTVTGFTGELFF
d_call: NA; v_call: TRBV7-8; clone_size: few; j_call: TRBJ2-3; cdr3_nt: TGTGCCAGCAGCAAACGGGACATAACTAGCACAGATACGCAGTATTTT; cdr3_aa: CASSKRDITSTDTQYF
d_call: TRBD2; v_call: TRBV5-1; clone_size: once; j_call: TRBJ2-1; cdr3_nt: TGCGCCAGCAGTCCGGAGACTAGCGGACTTGGCTCCTACAATGAGCAGTTCTTC; cdr3_aa: CASSPETSGLGSYNEQFF
d_call: TRBD1; v_call: TRBV29-1; clone_size: NA; j_call: TRBJ1-5; cdr3_nt: TGCAGCGTTTCTTTCGGAGGCACAGGGGGCGATCAGCCCCAGCATTTT; cdr3_aa: CSVSFGGTGGDQPQHF
d_call: TRBD2; v_call: TRBV5-4; clone_size: NA; j_call: TRBJ2-7; cdr3_nt: TGTGCCAGCAGCTTGGGGGGGGGACTAGCGGACTACGAGCAGTACTTC; cdr3_aa: CASSLGGGLADYEQYF
d_call: TRBD2; v_call: TRBV7-9; clone_size: NA; j_call: TRBJ2-3; cdr3_nt: TGTGCCAGCAGCTCGGGACTAGCTCGCACAGATACGCAGTATTTT; cdr3_aa: CASSSGLARTDTQYF
d_call: NA; v_call: TRBV19; clone_size: NA; j_call: TRBJ1-1; cdr3_nt: TGTGCCAGTAGGGGAAACCGGGATTTGAACACTGAAGCTTTCTTT; cdr3_aa: CASRGNRDLNTEAFF
d_call: NA; v_call: TRBV5-5; clone_size: NA; j_call: TRBJ2-3; cdr3_nt: TGTGCCAGCAGCTTTAACCCCAGGGAAGATACGCAGTATTTT; cdr3_aa: CASSFNPREDTQYF
d_call: TRBD1; v_call: TRBV5-1; clone_size: NA; j_call: TRBJ2-5; cdr3_nt: TGCGCCAGCAGCCTCCGACAGGGAGAGGTGGAGACCCAGTACTTC; cdr3_aa: CASSLRQGEVETQYF
d_call: NA; v_call: TRBV6-1; clone_size: few; j_call: TRBJ2-7; cdr3_nt: TGTGCCAGCAGTGAAGGCCCAGGTCTTTACGAGCAGTACTTC; cdr3_aa: CASSEGPGLYEQYF